A single TCR beta chain is shown here with its context. The antigen this receptor binds is unknown. Within one base of it there is no much larger clone, and no base qualities were kept. This sample was included in a study of shared clonotypes between healthy human individuals (dated by TCRdb to the early 2020s). As for the study more broadly: A few men and two women, aged 18 to 49 years, made up the cohort. Per donor, three plates each were used for CD4 naive and CD4 memory, two for CD8 naive, and one for CD8 memory. Blood TCR repertoires of roughly five healthy adults were deeply sequenced to estimate repertoire size and the extent of clonotype sharing between individuals. Libraries were prepared and TCR repertoires were sequenced by different laboratories using diverse techniques, in order to increase sequencing depth and limit assay-specific biases. Leukapheresis yielded between about 0.9 and 9.5 billion PBMCs per donor.

TCR CDR3 regions were amplified from genomic DNA by multiplex PCR using the deep immunoSEQ assay. For each cell subset, the extracted genomic DNA was distributed evenly across all wells of several immunoSEQ 96-well plates, and each plate served as one replicate. For sorted subsets, each replicate PCR was loaded with approximately 190 ng genomic DNA, equivalent to 30,000 or so T cell genomes. The purified libraries were quantified using a Qubit 3.0 fluorometer, sized with a Bioanalyzer 2100, and then quantified again using the KAPA Library Quantification kit. A separate single-read 150-cycle Illumina NextSeq 550 flow cell was used to sequence each immunoSEQ 96-well plate. The original methods were these. Because the immunoSEQ output held only junctional sequences and lacked quality scores, the filtering could not match the filtering applied to full-length reads. Sequences were annotated with PyIR, a Python wrapper for IgBLAST v1.9, and V/J genes and CDR3 were assigned using IMGT germline references. Any read was removed if the V/J assignment was weak (E-value above 1e-6), the CDR3 was missing, or the read contained stop codons, out-of-frame junctions, or ambiguous translated residues. V3J clonotypes were defined as sequences sharing the same inferred V gene, J gene, and CDR3 amino acid sequence. The percentage overlap between two repertoires was calculated by dividing the number of shared unique clonotypes by the size of the smaller repertoire. Richness of each repertoire was evaluated using RTK rarefaction, the Chao1 estimator, and Recon v2.1 estimates of unobserved clonotypes. Generation probabilities were computed with OLGA for all TCRbeta clonotypes obtained by the gDNA method from several donors. TCRdb's version of the immuneACCESS table is confined to in-frame rearrangements and falls short of the full clone set. An unresolved V gene accounts for under half of the shortfall where checked; the remainder is of unknown origin. That table supplies the V and J calls and clone size; D and trimming were determined from the DNA. The sample records about 2,100,000 clones, 93% of which are singletons. The top ten constitute about 1.5% of the sample.

Summary of the overall study and its limitations: Rarefaction of sorted-subset datasets indicated incomplete sequencing despite the large sequencing depth. Only blood was sampled, and tissue TCR repertoires likely differ from those in blood. Because the study included only a small number of donors, the genetic and exposure-history diversity represented was limited. Compared with non-shared clonotypes, the clonotypes found in all four sorted-subset donors had higher generation probabilities. Pairwise subsampling indicated that sequencing depth was expected to affect the degree of clonotype sharing among donors. Estimated clonotype richness was generally larger for naive than for memory subsets. Across a handful of donors, about 4.5% of naive CD4, roughly 3.8% of naive CD8, around 2.5% of memory CD4, and under 0.45% of memory CD8 clonotypes were shared.

V drops 1 base and J drops 6 bases, leaving 14 bases in between. The germline V gene (reference sequence) sets CDR1 to SGHKS and CDR2 to YYEKEE. The cysteine opens and the phenylalanine closes a CDR3 of 14 amino acids. Only the CDR3 portion is preserved as DNA: 42 bases, with reading frame beginning at the first base. CD8 naive samples consisted of CD45RO-negative cells that were positively selected for CCR7, yielding a CD45RA+CCR7+ population without TemRA cells. The donors were healthy, HIV-negative adults who had no recently reported acute infections or vaccinations. Only Caucasian adults living in Nashville, Tennessee, USA were represented among the donors. Blood was collected by leukapheresis, and PBMCs were isolated by Ficoll-Histopaque density gradient centrifugation and then cryopreserved in liquid nitrogen vapor phase. Analytical flow cytometry was used to check the purity and quantity of each magnetically sorted T cell population. Genomic DNA was isolated from each sorted fraction and quantified by UV absorbance on a Nanodrop 2000c.

The chain couples TRBV5-5 to TRBJ2-7; matching of 5 bases hints at TRBD2 as the D gene. Sequenced sample: naive CD8+ T cells from PBMCs. The cell subset or site label corresponds to: CD45RA+CCR7+. The sequence was obtained from a man younger than 30 in good health. Some clones in this sample may be carry-over from other donors' samples. This receptor carries the CDR3 CASSLIPGTSEQYF. The DNA sequence is as follows: TGTGCCAGCAGCTTGATTCCGGGAACCTCCGAGCAGTACTTC.